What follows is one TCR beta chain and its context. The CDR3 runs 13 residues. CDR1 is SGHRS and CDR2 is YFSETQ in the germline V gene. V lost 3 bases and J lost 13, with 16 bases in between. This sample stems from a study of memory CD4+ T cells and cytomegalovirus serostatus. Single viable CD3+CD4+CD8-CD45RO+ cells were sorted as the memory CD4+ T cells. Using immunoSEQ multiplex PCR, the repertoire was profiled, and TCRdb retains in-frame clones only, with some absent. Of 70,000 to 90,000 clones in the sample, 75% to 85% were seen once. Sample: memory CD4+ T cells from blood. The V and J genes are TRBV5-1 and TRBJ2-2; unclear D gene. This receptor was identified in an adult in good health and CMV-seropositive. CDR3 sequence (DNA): TGCGCCAGCAGCTACATGGGCCAGGTCGGGCTGTTTTTT. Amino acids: CASSYMGQVGLFF.